Listed below are T cell receptor beta chains from one sample, sequenced in a study of blood T cell repertoires in COVID-19. Only in-frame clones appear in the TCRdb table, and some are missing; sequencing was by immunoSEQ multiplex PCR. The sample lists about 150,000 clones; just over 85% were seen once. The sequenced sample was peripheral blood. The receptors shown here come from a man between 65 and 79 years old with acute or convalescent COVID-19. Both conserved end residues are part of each CDR3. The order of the fields is CDR3 DNA, CDR3 protein, V gene, J gene, D gene, clone size. A D gene is named only where the DNA matches it firmly. Clone sizes are given selectively: once, few, many, or a class where the clone is expanded.

TGCGCCAGCAGCCAAGATCGAGTGGTAGCGGGAGATCTTGATACGCAGTATTTT	CASSQDRVVAGDLDTQYF	TRBV4-1	TRBJ2-3	TRBD2	.
TGTGCCACCAGTACCACAGGGAACAACCTCCAAGAGACCCAGTACTTC	CATSTTGNNLQETQYF	TRBV24-1	TRBJ2-5	.	.
TGTGCCAGCAGAGGAGGGAGCCTAGCGCCTTACAATGAGCAGTTCTTC	CASRGGSLAPYNEQFF	TRBV27	TRBJ2-1	.	.
TGTGCCACCAGCTTGGGGGGGCCGACTAATCAGCCCCAGCATTTT	CATSLGGPTNQPQHF	TRBV15	TRBJ1-5	.	.
TGTGCCAGCAGCCAAGATGCTAGCGGGACCTACGAGCAGTACTTC	CASSQDASGTYEQYF	TRBV3-1/TRBV3-2	TRBJ2-7	TRBD2	.
TGTGCCGCGCTGACACGGGGGGGGGAGACCCAGTACTTC	CAALTRGGETQYF	TRBV6-5	TRBJ2-5	TRBD2	.
TGCGCCAGCAGTGAGGGGGGCCTCGGCTATGGCTACACCTTC	CASSEGGLGYGYTF	TRBV10-2	TRBJ1-2	.	.
TGTGCCATCCCAAACCAGGGGCCACTCAACTATGGCTACACCTTC	CAIPNQGPLNYGYTF	TRBV6-5	TRBJ1-2	.	once
TGTGCCACCAGTCGGGACAGGGGGCAGGTAGATACGCAGTATTTT	CATSRDRGQVDTQYF	TRBV24-1	TRBJ2-3	TRBD1	.
TGCAGTGCTAGTGTCCTAGCGGGAGTGTCCTACGAGCAGTACTTC	CSASVLAGVSYEQYF	TRBV20-1	TRBJ2-7	TRBD2	.
TGTGCCAGCAGCTTTGGGACGGGAGGGGTGGATGAGCAGTTCTTC	CASSFGTGGVDEQFF	TRBV7-2	TRBJ2-1	TRBD2	once
TGTGCCAGCAGTACGAAGGACAGGCCGCTCTACGAGCAGTACTTC	CASSTKDRPLYEQYF	TRBV27	TRBJ2-7	TRBD1	.
TGTGCCAGCAGCTCCCATGGACTAGCGGAAACAGAGACCCAGTACTTC	CASSSHGLAETETQYF	TRBV7-2	TRBJ2-5	TRBD2	.
TGTGCCTGGAGTGTGTCTGGGAGGGTTGGCTACACCTTC	CAWSVSGRVGYTF	TRBV30	TRBJ1-2	.	few
TGTGCCAGTAGTGTTCCGGGACAGGGAGGCTATGGCTACACCTTC	CASSVPGQGGYGYTF	TRBV19	TRBJ1-2	TRBD1	.
TGTGCCAGCAGTTATCGGCCGACAGGGCGGTACGAGCAGTACTTC	CASSYRPTGRYEQYF	TRBV6-5	TRBJ2-7	TRBD1	.
TGTGCCAGCAGCCAGGCCGGGACTAGCAACACCGGGGAGCTGTTTTTT	CASSQAGTSNTGELFF	TRBV4-2	TRBJ2-2	TRBD2	few
TGTGCCAGTACCCCCCGCTGGGGGGTAGCGGGAAGAGAGCAGTACTTC	CASTPRWGVAGREQYF	TRBV19	TRBJ2-7	TRBD2	.
TGTGCCAGTAGTTCTACCGGGACAGGGGGCTCCTACGAGCAGTACTTC	CASSSTGTGGSYEQYF	TRBV19	TRBJ2-7	TRBD1	.
TGTGCCAGCAGCGTCATCGCCGGACTAGCGGGAGAGCAGTTCTTC	CASSVIAGLAGEQFF	TRBV9	TRBJ2-1	TRBD2	.
TGTGCCAGCAGTCGCGGAATCGGGAGTACCCTCCACTTT	CASSRGIGSTLHF	TRBV12-3/TRBV12-4	TRBJ1-6	.	.
TGTGCCAGCTCACCACCGAGCGCGAGCGAGACCCAGTACTTC	CASSPPSASETQYF	TRBV18	TRBJ2-5	.	.
TGCGCCAGCACCTATAATAAGGGGGTCGATCCGAACACTGAAGCTTTCTTT	CASTYNKGVDPNTEAFF	TRBV4-3	TRBJ1-1	.	.
TGTGCCAGCAGCTTGTCCAGGGGGCGGAATGAGCAGTTCTTC	CASSLSRGRNEQFF	TRBV5-4	TRBJ2-1	TRBD1	.
TGTGCCAGCAGTTCCTCTAGCGGGAGGTACAATGAGCAGTTCTTC	CASSSSSGRYNEQFF	TRBV27	TRBJ2-1	TRBD2	few
TGTGCCAGCAGCGCAATCGACGGGTGGCAAGAGACCCAGTACTTC	CASSAIDGWQETQYF	TRBV9	TRBJ2-5	.	once
TGTGCCAGCAGCCCGAGACAGGGCGCCTCTTCCTACAATGAGCAGTTCTTC	CASSPRQGASSYNEQFF	TRBV7-9	TRBJ2-1	TRBD1	.
TGTGCCAGCAGTTTATTGGGGAGCTATGGCTACACCTTC	CASSLLGSYGYTF	TRBV28	TRBJ1-2	.	.
TGTGCCAGCAGCTTCTCTCTAGCGGGAGCGGGGGATGATACGCAGTATTTT	CASSFSLAGAGDDTQYF	TRBV7-3	TRBJ2-3	TRBD2	.
TGTGCCAGCAGCTTAGGGTCAGGGGGCCATCAGCCCCAGCATTTT	CASSLGSGGHQPQHF	TRBV7-9	TRBJ1-5	TRBD1	few
TGTGCCAGCAGCTTAGGAGGGTATACAACTAATGAAAAACTGTTTTTT	CASSLGGYTTNEKLFF	TRBV11-2	TRBJ1-4	.	once